A selection of T cell receptor beta chains follows, all from one sample in a study of liver allograft versus peripheral blood T cells. TCRdb reprocessed the reads with MiXCR, giving one entry per CDR3 protein. This repertoire shows about 8,000 distinct CDR3 sequences, approximately 17% found once; its top ten account for roughly 4%. The receptors originated from a human patient who had a liver transplant. The graft donor may be the source of some T cells. The CDR3 runs from the conserved cysteine through the conserved F or W. The D gene is left open where the match is weak. Rows may omit the clone size; those that give it use once, few, many or a size class.

cdr3_length | j_call | clone_size | v_call | d_call | cdr3_aa | cdr3_nt
11 | TRBJ1-1 | many | TRBV5-6 | - | CASSWATEAFF | TGTGCCAGCAGCTGGGCCACTGAAGCTTTCTTT
13 | TRBJ2-5 | - | TRBV7-9 | - | CASSPTDQETQYF | TGTGCCAGCAGCCCGACAGACCAAGAGACCCAGTACTTC
14 | TRBJ1-5 | once | TRBV20-1 | TRBD1 | CSATFDRGNQPQHF | TGCAGTGCAACCTTTGACAGGGGAAATCAGCCCCAGCATTTT
15 | TRBJ2-3 | few | TRBV6-5 | - | CASSYRQGSVDTQYF | TGTGCCAGCAGTTACCGGCAGGGTAGTGTAGATACGCAGTATTTT
15 | TRBJ2-7 | - | TRBV6-5 | TRBD2 | CASSYVTGGLYEQYF | TGTGCCAGCAGTTACGTCACGGGGGGGCTTTACGAGCAGTACTTC
13 | TRBJ2-5 | many | TRBV30 | - | CAWTSGAGGTQYF | TGTGCCTGGACCTCCGGGGCCGGAGGGACCCAGTACTTC
13 | TRBJ2-1 | large | TRBV29-1 | TRBD1 | CSVRDRALTEQFF | TGCAGCGTTCGCGACAGGGCGTTGACTGAGCAGTTCTTC
13 | TRBJ1-2 | medium-sized | TRBV18 | - | CASSPETNYGYTF | TGTGCCAGCTCACCGGAGACGAACTATGGCTACACCTTC
11 | TRBJ1-1 | - | TRBV29-1 | - | CSVEGEVEAFF | TGCAGCGTTGAGGGGGAGGTTGAAGCTTTCTTT
13 | TRBJ2-7 | medium-sized | TRBV28 | - | CASSSYGEVEQYF | TGTGCCAGCAGTTCCTATGGGGAAGTCGAGCAGTACTTC
16 | TRBJ1-1 | - | TRBV18 | TRBD1 | CASSPGTGALNTEAFF | TGTGCCAGCTCACCCGGGACAGGGGCATTGAACACTGAAGCTTTCTTT
14 | TRBJ1-4 | medium-sized | TRBV27 | - | CASKSRTADEKLFF | TGTGCCAGCAAATCCCGGACAGCAGATGAAAAACTGTTTTTT
14 | TRBJ1-2 | few | TRBV7-9 | - | CASSVGPVNYGYTF | TGTGCCAGCAGCGTGGGACCGGTTAACTATGGCTACACCTTC
17 | TRBJ1-3 | medium-sized | TRBV10-3 | - | CAISESGTHSSGNTIYF | TGTGCCATCAGTGAGTCCGGGACACACTCCTCTGGAAACACCATATATTTT
15 | TRBJ1-1 | - | TRBV10-3 | - | CAISGQTGQNTEAFF | TGTGCCATCAGTGGCCAGACAGGACAGAACACTGAAGCTTTCTTT
12 | TRBJ1-2 | medium-sized | TRBV28 | TRBD1 | CASEDRDHGYTF | TGTGCCAGCGAGGACAGGGACCATGGCTACACCTTC
15 | TRBJ1-1 | few | TRBV12-5 | TRBD1 | CASGLVLGQGTEAFF | TGTGCTAGTGGTTTGGTACTCGGACAGGGCACTGAAGCTTTCTTT
14 | TRBJ1-6 | medium-sized | TRBV6-1 | - | CASESSLSNSPLHF | TGTGCCAGCGAGAGTTCATTGAGTAATTCACCCCTCCACTTT
13 | TRBJ1-5 | many | TRBV10-3 | - | CAIKGGQDQPQHF | TGTGCCATCAAGGGGGGGCAGGATCAGCCCCAGCATTTT
12 | TRBJ1-2 | - | TRBV20-1 | - | CSAPPVIYGYTF | TGCAGTGCCCCCCCTGTGATCTATGGCTACACCTTC
15 | TRBJ2-7 | few | TRBV20-1 | TRBD2 | CSARDPASGAYEQYF | TGCAGTGCTAGAGATCCGGCTAGCGGGGCGTACGAGCAGTACTTC
17 | TRBJ1-3 | medium-sized | TRBV6-5 | - | CASSDNSGRGGGNTIYF | TGTGCCAGCAGTGATAACTCGGGACGAGGGGGTGGAAACACCATATATTTT
12 | TRBJ2-5 | few | TRBV29-1 | TRBD1 | CSLGQTQETQYF | TGCAGCCTGGGACAGACCCAAGAGACCCAGTACTTC
14 | TRBJ2-3 | medium-sized | TRBV7-2 | - | CASSLEGGANTQYF | TGTGCCAGCAGCTTAGAAGGAGGGGCTAATACGCAGTATTTT
14 | TRBJ1-1 | few | TRBV12-3/TRBV12-4 | TRBD1 | CASSLATGNAEAFF | TGTGCCAGCAGTTTAGCGACAGGGAACGCTGAAGCTTTCTTT
13 | TRBJ1-1 | - | TRBV10-2 | - | CASSLKGVTEAFF | TGCGCCAGCAGTCTTAAGGGAGTCACTGAAGCTTTCTTT
14 | TRBJ2-2 | - | TRBV11-2 | - | CASSSLRGSGELFF | TGTGCCAGCAGCTCTCTTCGGGGTTCCGGGGAGCTGTTTTTT
13 | TRBJ2-3 | - | TRBV25-1 | TRBD1 | CASGQGAPDTQYF | TGTGCCAGCGGACAGGGGGCCCCAGATACGCAGTATTTT
14 | TRBJ1-6 | medium-sized | TRBV7-2 | - | CASNPQGLHSPLHF | TGTGCCAGCAACCCTCAGGGTCTGCATTCACCCCTCCACTTT
19 | TRBJ1-3 | - | TRBV12-3/TRBV12-4 | - | CASSSGLTALGGSGNTIYF | TGTGCCAGCAGTTCCGGTCTTACTGCTCTAGGAGGCTCTGGAAACACCATATATTTT
16 | TRBJ1-6 | medium-sized | TRBV27 | TRBD1 | CASRGTGGRSGSPLHF | TGTGCCAGCAGGGGGACAGGGGGCAGGTCGGGGTCACCCCTCCACTTT
12 | TRBJ1-1 | - | TRBV20-1 | TRBD1 | CSARQGDTEAFF | TGCAGTGCTCGACAGGGGGACACTGAAGCTTTCTTT
15 | TRBJ1-6 | medium-sized | TRBV6-2/TRBV6-3 | - | CASSYRDNNNSPLHF | TGTGCCAGCAGTTACCGGGACAATAATAATTCACCCCTCCACTTT
15 | TRBJ2-1 | many | TRBV11-2 | - | CASSFRGIPNNEQFF | TGTGCCAGCAGCTTCCGGGGGATACCTAACAATGAGCAGTTCTTC
14 | TRBJ2-1 | once | TRBV20-1 | TRBD1 | CSARQGRTYNEQFF | TGCAGTGCCAGACAGGGGCGCACCTACAATGAGCAGTTCTTC
14 | TRBJ2-7 | medium-sized | TRBV6-1 | - | CASTPFGQSYEQYF | TGTGCCAGCACCCCATTCGGGCAGAGCTACGAGCAGTACTTC
13 | TRBJ1-1 | many | TRBV19 | - | CASSPMTVSEAFF | TGTGCCAGTAGTCCTATGACAGTCTCTGAAGCTTTCTTT
15 | TRBJ1-2 | - | TRBV20-1 | TRBD1 | CSARVGTGGYYGYTF | TGCAGTGCTAGAGTGGGGACAGGGGGATACTATGGCTACACCTTC
13 | TRBJ1-2 | - | TRBV20-1 | - | CSAPPVGVYGYTF | TGCAGTGCTCCTCCGGTGGGGGTCTATGGCTACACCTTC
14 | TRBJ1-4 | many | TRBV5-5 | TRBD1 | CASQLRTGGEKLFF | TGTGCCAGCCAACTTAGGACAGGGGGTGAAAAACTGTTTTTT
17 | TRBJ1-5 | few | TRBV30 | - | CAWSVRTVGRGSQPQHF | TGTGCCTGGAGTGTAAGAACCGTAGGACGAGGGAGTCAGCCCCAGCATTTT
14 | TRBJ2-1 | medium-sized | TRBV10-3 | - | CAISVGEPFNEQFF | TGTGCCATCAGTGTGGGGGAGCCGTTTAATGAGCAGTTCTTC
14 | TRBJ1-6 | medium-sized | TRBV5-6 | - | CASSLVGNNSPLHF | TGTGCCAGCAGCTTGGTCGGGAACAATTCACCCCTCCACTTT
17 | TRBJ2-6 | medium-sized | TRBV19 | - | CASSLQAVSSGANVLTF | TGTGCCAGTAGTCTCCAGGCCGTCAGCTCTGGGGCCAACGTCCTGACTTTC
17 | TRBJ2-6 | medium-sized | TRBV29-1 | TRBD1 | CSVEDTTGLAGANVLTF | TGCAGCGTTGAAGATACGACAGGGCTAGCTGGGGCCAACGTCCTGACTTTC
14 | TRBJ2-4 | many | TRBV24-1 | TRBD1 | CATSDSGQGNIQYF | TGTGCCACCAGTGATTCGGGACAGGGAAACATTCAGTACTTC